The sequence of this TCR beta chain was determined in a study of blood T cell repertoires in COVID-19 (dated by TCRdb to 2018 to 2020). For the study in its entirety: The collaborator samples originated in the United States, Italy and Spain and spanned the acute and convalescent phases of COVID-19. Where available, HLA class I and class II types were obtained from metadata supplied by the sample provider rather than from assay-based typing. The material from the prospective study consisted of cDNA or gDNA derived from T cells, B-cell-depleted T cells, or PBMCs. The samples were drawn from two sources: the first 160 participants of the ongoing ImmuneRACE study, and some 1,300 subjects contributed by 6 global collaborators. The repertoires were released in a freely available public database meant as a resource for research on the immune response to SARS-CoV-2. Deeply sampled blood TCRbeta repertoires from subjects exposed to, actively infected with, or recovered from COVID-19 were included in the dataset. A de-identified subject ID, COVID-19 status, age in years and sex were almost always included in the sample metadata.

In the case of this clone: No antigen is known for it. No much larger clone is present one base from it, and per-base qualities are unavailable.

From a lookup of the germline V gene, CDR1 and CDR2 are LGHNA and YNFKEQ. V loses 4 bases of germline sequence and J loses 8 bases, and the interval between the two ends is 18 bases. The CDR3 covers 16 residues, taking in both the cysteine and the phenylalanine. CDR3 DNA only is kept here, 48 bases in frame from base 1. Each collaborating institution followed its own protocols to collect whole blood in K2EDTA tubes. For TCRbeta analysis, collaborators shipped samples as frozen whole blood, isolated PBMCs, or DNA extracted from either of those sample types. The immunoSEQ Assay, a bias-controlled multiplex PCR, was used to amplify TCRbeta CDR3 regions from genomic DNA. The source study handled its data this way. Within the assay, amplification of reference gene primers was used to estimate how many nucleated cells each sample contained. To quantify the absolute abundance of each unique TCRbeta CDR3 rearrangement, sequence reads were collapsed and filtered. For each sample, productive Simpson clonality was calculated as the square root of Simpson's diversity index across productive rearrangements. As stored in TCRdb, this immuneACCESS dataset retains in-frame rearrangements with V and J assigned. A fraction of the clones does not appear; measured against another copy, unresolved V genes explain less than half of the discrepancy, and the remainder lacks a known reason. V and J calls plus clone size are reproduced from that table; the DNA served to infer D and trimming. The sample table holds about 89,000 clones, of which roughly 80% were seen once. The ten top clones hold around 49% of the sample.

General study outcomes and caveats: Clinical and demographic metadata were provided uncurated, with the amount varying by source and participant.

Specimen: peripheral blood. The TCR originated in a human donor in a cohort sampled during active COVID-19. The rearrangement combines TRBV4-2 with TRBJ1-6, with TRBD1 perhaps the D gene, on 5 matching bases. The sequence in DNA is TGTGCCAGCAGCCCCCACGGGGGGGGTTCCGATTCACCCCTCCACTTT. This codes for CASSPHGGGSDSPLHF.